This record looks at one TCR beta chain sequence and its context. This receptor's antigen is unknown. No clone much larger than this one lies a single base away; base qualities are absent. The data belong to a study of cytomegalovirus exposure and HLA in healthy donors (dated by TCRdb to 2016 to 2017). Notes on the research overall: An earlier analysis of approximately 640 of the donors reported 250 to 300 Gb of sequence data and around 120 million unique TCR beta sequences from about 179 million T cells. Donor age, sex, ethnicity and CMV serostatus were compiled alongside the repertoire data. A later genetic analysis used genome-wide SNP genotypes for about three fifths of the 666 donors, treating that subset as a discovery cohort. To predict cytomegalovirus infection status, the study combined high-throughput TCR immunosequencing, statistical association of individual TCRs with disease status, and machine learning. An earlier analysis of 587 of the donors used high-throughput TCR beta sequencing to judge whether each TCR beta V gene segment behaved as functional or pseudogenic. The study was designed to test whether signatures of past pathogen exposure could be identified by cataloging public T cell receptors. The number of donors typed differed by locus, with about 620-630 for A, B, C, DRB1 and DQB1, around 500 for DQA1, some 570 for DPA1, and approximately 470 for DPB1. All discovery cohort repertoires had been generated on a single sequencing platform. On average, roughly 240,000 unique TCR beta nucleotide sequences were sequenced per donor among about 400 genotyped donors of the cohort, with roughly 18% of those sequences being non-productive. A later analysis re-analyzed previously published TCR beta repertoires from 650 to 800 donors and added high-resolution HLA genotyping to study TCR occurrence patterns. Both class I and class II loci were covered by HLA typing, at four-digit resolution. Using immunosequencing, the study profiled T cell repertoires from 500 to 800 subjects and related those repertoires to cytomegalovirus serostatus. In the later analysis, no new phenotypic data were used to find candidate immune exposures; instead, reliance was placed on TCR beta sequences and their occurrence across donors. An early release covering 550 to 650 HLA-typed donors comprised about 310 gigabases of sequencing data and around 80 million unique TCR sequences. Of the roughly 400 genotyped donors, 81% fell in the genetic ancestry cluster associated with self-reported Caucasian donors. A separate validation cohort of 100 to 150 different subjects was used in addition to the roughly 700-subject first cohort. Because of strong linkage in the cohort, 5 or 6 DR-DQ haplotypes were treated as single units for association and clustering.

The library was generated by the immunoSEQ multiplex PCR assay. A mixture of 60 forward primers for TCR Vbeta segments and 13 reverse primers for TCR Jbeta segments was used in the multiplex PCR. The CDR3 region of rearranged TCR beta genes was amplified from genomic DNA by a multiplex PCR assay. Amplified TCR beta libraries were sequenced as 87-base-pair reads on the Illumina HiSeq System. On the authors' methods: A later analysis tallied roughly 76 million unique TCR beta chains across the 600 to 700 repertoires, and about 10 million of those chains were shared by two or more donors. A nearest-neighbor algorithm error-corrected the raw reads and collapsed the reads into unique sequences, merging closely related sequences to remove PCR and sequencing errors. CDR3 sequences were aligned to IMGT reference sequences to assign V, D and J gene segments. For a sequence to be retained, a match of at least six nucleotides was required to both a V gene segment and a J gene segment. Rearrangements were called productive when the CDR3 lacked stop codons and stayed in frame with V and J; all others were non-productive. CDR3 was defined by IMGT convention, running from the second conserved V-encoded cysteine to the conserved J-encoded phenylalanine. In an earlier analysis of roughly 580 of the donors, sequences lacking an unambiguous match to a single V gene segment were excluded. In an earlier analysis of approximately 590 of the donors, a V segment was called functional when productive rearrangements were above 56.7%, and segregating when the standard deviation between donors exceeded 5%. A statistical classification framework was built for diagnosing cytomegalovirus status from the catalog of TCR beta chain sequences. V and J gene assignment, in a later analysis, came from comparing TCR nucleotide sequences with IMGT/GENE-DB human TR gene sequences. Using the TCRdist pipeline, a later analysis assigned CDR3 sequences along with most-parsimonious VDJ recombination scenarios. A later analysis defined each TCR beta chain by its CDR3 amino acid sequence plus V-gene family, and excluded reads lacking a unique V-gene family. To address suspected cross-contamination and a sequencing artifact, a later analysis removed a few hundred highly shared, low-generation-probability nucleotide sequences. A later analysis calculated a clonal expansion index for each public chain from normalized within-repertoire ranks of inferred template counts. In a later analysis, generation probabilities were computed with a VDJ recombination model fitted to out-of-frame rearrangements, and the resulting probabilities were checked against IGoR. Hypergeometric tests were used in a later analysis to score TCR-TCR, TCR-HLA and TCR-CMV co-occurrence, with a repertoire-size bias correction applied to the TCR pairs. To estimate false discovery rates, a later analysis permuted the HLA or CMV assignments 20 times. In a later analysis, co-occurring TCRs were grouped with DBSCAN, and TCRdist sequence similarity was added when clustering was performed within HLA-allele-positive subsets. Repertoires with fewer than 30,000 or more than 120,000 public chains, plus five repertoires with anomalous nucleotide sharing, were excluded from co-occurrence clustering. Not all clones reach the TCRdb copy of this immuneACCESS table, which keeps in-frame sequences only. Checked studies attribute under half of the gap to unresolved V genes and leave the rest unexplained. V and J calls and clone size are copied from that table; D and trimming were computed from the DNA. This sample holds 180,000 or so clones; over 70% were observed only once. About 3.4% of the sample comes from the top ten.

In total, approximately 690 healthy bone marrow donors made up the cohort. Cohort members were all nominally healthy when sampled, although unrecorded immune exposures were likely present. The donor was CMV seronegative and was included in the group of around 320 seronegative cohort members. A peripheral blood sample was collected from each donor, and TCR beta sequencing was performed on peripheral blood mononuclear cells. Genomic DNA extraction from the blood cell samples was performed with the Qiagen DNeasy Blood Extraction Kit. Here is what the overall study found, with its caveats: An association between a missense DCLRE1C variant and V-gene and J-gene trimming of TCR beta chains was found in a later genetic analysis and replicated in an independent cohort. A total of fewer than 200 TCR beta chains were listed by the study as associated with cytomegalovirus. According to a later analysis, parvovirus B19, influenza, CMV and Epstein-Barr virus appeared linked to several top co-occurrence clusters. In a later genetic analysis, fewer N-insertions in productive TCRs were reported among donors in an Asian-associated ancestry cluster than the roughly 700-donor mean. Broadly in line with IMGT annotations, most TCR beta V segments showed up in productive rearrangements about 87% or about 30% of the time in an earlier analysis of around 600 of the donors. Assigning TCR associations to individual alleles was difficult when HLA alleles, especially DR and DQ, strongly co-occurred. A later analysis found that TCR association rates varied across HLA loci, with DRB1 alleles showing the most associated TCRs and HLA-C alleles the fewest. Presence/absence analyses assumed roughly uniform sequencing depth across donors, an assumption that may not hold. At a false discovery rate of 0.05, a later analysis linked 16,951 TCR beta sequences to specific HLA alleles. Most CMV-associated TCR beta chains appeared to be HLA-restricted in a later analysis, and the HLA associations seemed to be driven largely by CMV exposure. A further reported finding was that TCR beta sequences accurately predicted the HLA-A and HLA-B alleles for most subjects in the first cohort. Some IMGT-functional V segments, including TRBV6-2 and TRBV6-3, could not be told apart with the 87-base-pair reads, so those segments were excluded. For the cohort, immune exposure information was limited to CMV serostatus. Because HLA typing was missing for some donors at each locus, association tests included only the typed subset. Across donors, most TCR sequences were observed very rarely, whereas some public TCRs were present in many individuals. A cluster of highly shared sequence variants was judged likely to be a technical artifact of the sequencing pipeline. It was suggested by the authors that the approach could potentially be generalized to other disease states and immunological phenotypes. The cohort was sequenced for TCR beta chains only, and without alpha or paired-chain data the features that could be detected were limited. In vitro tests confirmed that a few of the cytomegalovirus-associated TCR beta chains recognize cytomegalovirus antigens. Roughly 17 rarely observed V segments, including chromosome 9 orphons, were excluded from the earlier analysis of about 610 of the donors because counts were too low. In a later analysis, HLA-associated TCR beta chains showed more clonal expansion and lower generation probabilities than non-associated chains that were equally common. Correlated functional status among segregating V segments might reflect linkage disequilibrium, but an unknown experimental factor could not be ruled out. The classifier was reported to diagnose cytomegalovirus status with high specificity and sensitivity in both the original and validation cohorts.

Inclusive of the bounding cysteine and phenylalanine, the CDR3 is 16 residues long. The DNA shown is the 48-base CDR3, in frame from base 1. CDR1 SGHRS and CDR2 YFSETQ were looked up in the germline V gene. Trimming at the junction amounts to 1 base on V and 4 bases on J, and the germline ends lie 15 bases apart. The sequenced sample consisted of PBMCs. The sequence was collected from a female donor in good health and CMV-seronegative. The rearrangement combines TRBV5-1 with TRBJ1-5; tentative D gene TRBD1, with 5 bases matching. The CDR3 reads as follows: CASSLTGWGGNQPQHF. The nucleotides are TGCGCCAGCAGCTTGACAGGATGGGGGGGTAATCAGCCCCAGCATTTT. Extended through the reference TRBV5-1 and TRBJ1-5 proteins, this CDR3 yields the full variable domain: KAGVTQTPRYLIKTRGQQVTLSCSPISGHRSVSWYQQTPGQGLQFLFEYFSETQRNKGNFPGRFSGRQFSNSRSEMNVSTLELGDSALYLCASSLTGWGGNQPQHFGDGTRLSIL.